This T cell receptor (beta chain) was profiled in a study of blood T cell repertoires in COVID-19. Whole-study context: Spain, Italy and the United States supplied samples that represented acute and convalescent COVID-19. Sources were T cells, B-cell-depleted T cells, or PBMCs; the material itself was cDNA or gDNA.

The germline CDR1 and CDR2 sequences are SGDLS and YYNGEE. CDR3 size: 15 residues. Trimming took 0 bases from V and 4 from J; bases not matched to a gene: 6. Profiling relied on immunoSEQ multiplex PCR, and the TCRdb table lists in-frame clones only, not all of them. The sample lists nearly 45,000 clones, around 80% occurring once. This clonotype was obtained from a human donor in a cohort sampled during active COVID-19. Sequences were obtained from peripheral blood. This chain connects TRBV9 to TRBJ2-7; TRBD1 agrees at 8 bases. CDR3 loop: CASSVAPTGEYEQYF. DNA of the CDR3: TGTGCCAGCAGCGTAGCTCCGACAGGGGAGTACGAGCAGTACTTC.